This entry concerns a single TCR beta chain. Its antigen has not been determined. It has no much larger one-base neighbor in the sample; base qualities were not kept. The sample is drawn from a study of blood T cells in healthy people across ages (dated by TCRdb to about 2015). With regard to the full study: In model experiments, roughly one uniquely barcoded TCR beta cDNA molecule per two T cells was captured by template switching. To track age-related changes in TCR beta repertoire diversity, the study relied on deep sequencing normalized with unique cDNA molecular identifiers. Four age groups were formed from the donors: young (average about 15 years), middle-aged (more than 35), aged (62) and long-lived (more than 75). The study analyzed two additional independent replicas of 1 million unique cDNA reads from the same blood draw for two donors, one aged 18 to 30 and one aged 80 or older. Donors of different ages were randomly distributed across sequencing lanes to avoid experimental bias.

The method was 5' RACE. The run used an Illumina HiSeq 2500. A second PCR of roughly 7 to 12 cycles was run with a J-beta primer mix and a sample-barcoded 5' primer. Each TCR beta cDNA molecule received a unique molecular identifier from a template-switch 5' adaptor carrying 12 random nucleotides. Each sample yielded at least 2.5 million CDR3-containing paired-end reads. The Mint cDNA synthesis kit, primed by a TRBC-specific oligonucleotide, was used to synthesize first-strand cDNA from all RNA. After uracil-DNA glycosylase treatment, a first 18-cycle PCR used universal primers M1SS and BC2_uni_R on all cDNA. As for the authors' bioinformatics: Each sample was normalized by randomly selecting 1 million high-quality reads, each carrying a distinct molecular identifier. Instead of being binned into consensus sequences, reads with shared molecular identifiers were discarded. CDR3 identification, clonotype clustering and error correction used MiTCR with a Q25 quality threshold and the strictest error-elimination algorithm. Lower-bound total TCR beta diversity was estimated with a nonparametric unseen species model using Euler transformation. Starting from the raw public reads, TCRdb applied fastp trimming at Q25, assembled clones with MiXCR and retained in-frame beta chains. Records with the same CDR3 protein are collapsed into one entry carrying the most frequent genes and DNA. TCRdb's processing, not the authors', yielded these V and J calls. This sample gives roughly 680,000 distinct CDR3 sequences in total; over 40% of them show up just once. Jointly, the top ten make up less than 15% of the sample.

Systemically healthy Caucasian individuals from Russia, roughly 40 in total and aged roughly 6 to 100 years, were included as donors. Each donor gave 8 to 10 milliliters of peripheral blood, collected into EDTA-treated Vacutainer tubes. Ficoll-Paque density-gradient centrifugation was used to isolate PBMCs, with at least 6.5 million obtained per sample. Trizol reagent was used to extract total RNA from PBMCs, with at least 5.5 micrograms per sample. For every donor, an aliquot of PBMCs went through flow cytometry to measure the percentages of naive CD45RAhigh/CD27high T cells. Broader findings and caveats from the paper: Estimates of total diversity based on one million sequenced T cells were considered lower bounds and underestimates. As age increased, observed TCR beta diversity per million T cells dropped in a roughly linear way, and a significant reduction was already evident by age about 40. The percentage of naive T cells measured by flow cytometry correlated strongly with observed TCR beta diversity. Compared with the aged group, more naive CD4+ T cells, fewer expanded clones and increased TCR diversity were shown by the long-lived group, suggesting age selection. Because the CMV infection status of the donors was unknown, age-related changes in expanded clonotypes may potentially have been confounded. Bulk unsorted PBMC profiling prevented conclusive comparison of naive and antigen-experienced compartments.

The CDR3 contains 14 residues, cysteine and phenylalanine counted. Only the CDR3 part of the read is kept: 42 bases, read in frame from the first base. As encoded in the germline V gene, CDR1 is KGHDR while CDR2 is SFDVKD. V is cut back by 3 bases and J by 0 bases, with 0 bases in the junction unmatched. The sample taken for sequencing was blood. The sequence was obtained from a woman older than 75 in good health. Recombination linked TRBV24-1 to TRBJ2-5, and TRBD1 aligns with 7 junction nucleotides. The CDR3 protein sequence reads: CATSDGTDQETQYF. The DNA reads TGTGCCACCAGTGATGGGACAGACCAAGAGACCCAGTACTTC.